What follows describes a single T cell receptor beta chain. The sample is drawn from a study of control samples from healthy donors and cancer patients. TCRdb keeps only in-frame clones here, not all; method: immunoSEQ multiplex PCR. The top ten hold 1.5% to 2% of the sample, which has about 34,000 clones, around 87% seen once. Trimming removed 4 bases from V and 2 bases from J; junction bases left unmatched: 11. The CDR3 spans 18 residues. Germline CDR1 and CDR2: SGHDT and YYEEEE. The TCR originated in a woman aged 40 to 49 with lung cancer. Sequencing used PBMCs. This chain links TRBV5-6 with TRBJ2-6; 8 bases line up with TRBD1. This chain's CDR3 is CASSPEVARGPGANVLTF. The DNA for the CDR3 is TGTGCCAGCAGCCCGGAGGTGGCCAGGGGGCCTGGGGCCAACGTCCTGACTTTC.